The T cell receptor (beta chain) under discussion was sequenced for a study of OX40 agonist ivuxolimab in advanced cancers. Study information: Dose-escalation patients suffered from hepatocellular carcinoma, melanoma, renal cell or head and neck cancer. Study-wide results and caveats: Average numbers of expanded clones were greater in CD8+ T cells than in CD4+.

As regards this clone: The antigen remains unidentified.

Drawing of blood for sampling happened at baseline, at cycle 4 day 1, and at cycle 7 day 1. The repertoire was sequenced with immunoSEQ multiplex PCR; TCRdb's copy has only in-frame clones and lacks some. The data hold approximately 91,000 clones, with roughly 84% observed a single time. This CDR3 contains 17 residues. V was cut by 3 bases and J by 4 bases, with 19 bases left in between. In germline, CDR1 is LNHDA, CDR2 SQIVND (reference sequence). This receptor was obtained from an adult with an advanced solid tumor such as melanoma, head and neck, liver or kidney cancer. V is TRBV19 and J is TRBJ1-5; D perhaps matches TRBD1 (5 bases). The sample was CD4+ or CD8+ T cells sorted from blood, taken in a trial of the OX40 agonist ivuxolimab. Here the CDR3 DNA reads TGTGCCAGTAGTATTTCTCGCGACAGACCGGGAAATCAGCCCCAGCATTTT. Translating it yields CASSISRDRPGNQPQHF.